Presented here are 15 T cell receptor beta chains from one specimen sequenced in a study of shared clonotypes between healthy human individuals. Data came from immunoSEQ multiplex PCR; TCRdb stores just in-frame clones and leaves some out. The repertoire holds over 1.5 million clones, with 95% to 99% as singletons. Sequencing was done on a sample of naive CD4+ T cells sorted from blood. The subset is: CD45RA+ positively selected. The source is a man aged 25-40 years in good health.

The chain is built from TRBV27 and TRBJ2-7; tentatively, D is TRBD2 (5 bases). This CDR3 spans 15 amino acids. Trimming pared 3 bases from V and 4 bases from J, leaving 16 bases between. Germline lookup yields CDR1 MNHEY and CDR2 SMNVEV (reference sequence). DNA for the CDR3: TGTGCCAGCAGTTTCGGCGGCGGGCGAGGATACGAGCAGTACTTC. This gives the protein CASSFGGGRGYEQYF.

This CDR3 reads CASSFQGFGNQPQHF. The CDR3 DNA sequence: TGTGCCAGCAGCTTCCAGGGGTTCGGCAATCAGCCCCAGCATTTT. V and J are TRBV7-9 and TRBJ1-5; possible D gene TRBD1, 6 bases. CDR3 size: 15 residues. V lost 3 bases and J lost 2, with 11 bases in between. The germline V gene has CDR1 SEHNR and CDR2 FQNEAQ (reference sequence).

The V gene is TRBV27, the J gene TRBJ2-1, with no clear D. V was shortened by 5 bases and J by 1 base, with 9 bases between the two germline ends. Germline CDR1 and CDR2: MNHEY and SMNVEV (reference sequence). The CDR3 has 14 residues. The CDR3 region has the DNA TGTGCCAGCAGTCGAAGGCGGTCCTACAATGAGCAGTTCTTC. Protein sequence: CASSRRRSYNEQFF.

The rearrangement joins TRBV2 to TRBJ2-7; D remains unclear. Trimming removed 2 bases at V and 3 bases at J, with 2 bases between. The germline V gene has CDR1 SNHLY and CDR2 FYNNEI. This CDR3 is built from 11 residues. CDR3 loop: CASSEIYEQYF. Written as DNA, the CDR3 is TGTGCCAGCAGTGAAATCTACGAGCAGTACTTC.

This clone showed up just once. This chain connects TRBV4-3 to TRBJ2-3; TRBD2 agrees at 9 bases. Germline CDR1 is LGHNA and CDR2 is YSLEER. Unmatched junction bases numbered 19, after V lost 4 bases and J lost 2 bases. The CDR3 has 20 amino acids. CDR3 nucleotide sequence: TGCGCCAGCAGCCGGTACCTTGGAGCGGGAGGCCTAGGCGCCACAGATACGCAGTATTTT. Translating it yields CASSRYLGAGGLGATDTQYF.

This sequence joins TRBV27 and TRBJ1-2, with 7 positions matching TRBD1. The CDR3 totals 13 residues. CDR1 and CDR2 (germline): MNHEY, SMNVEV (reference sequence). Trimming removed 5 bases from V and 4 bases from J; junction bases left unmatched: 4. The CDR3 region has the DNA TGTGCCAGCAGTACAGGGGTTTCCTATGGCTACACCTTC. Protein sequence: CASSTGVSYGYTF.

The V call is TRBV11-2, the J call TRBJ2-7, with 8 bases matching TRBD2. CDR3 length: 18 amino acids. Germline CDR1 is SGHAT and CDR2 is FQNNGV. With 4 bases clipped from V and 3 bases from J, the junction kept 17 bases outside the gene matches. CDR3 nucleotide sequence: TGTGCCAGCAGCTCCCGGGAGGGGACAACCGAAACGTTCTACGAGCAGTACTTC. Translation: CASSSREGTTETFYEQYF.

The chain employs TRBV5-1 and TRBJ2-5; D may match TRBD1 or TRBD2 (5 bases each). V lost 1 base to trimming and J lost 4 bases, with 17 bases between them. Germline V lookup: CDR1 SGHRS, CDR2 YFSETQ. This CDR3 spans 16 amino acids. The CDR3, as DNA: TGCGCCAGCAGCTTGCCCTTAGGGGCTGCGGGAGAGACCCAGTACTTC. It encodes CASSLPLGAAGETQYF. The full variable domain, rest sourced from reference TRBV5-1 and TRBJ2-5, is KAGVTQTPRYLIKTRGQQVTLSCSPISGHRSVSWYQQTPGQGLQFLFEYFSETQRNKGNFPGRFSGRQFSNSRSEMNVSTLELGDSALYLCASSLPLGAAGETQYFGPGTRLLVL.

The V call is TRBV6-5, the J call TRBJ2-6; 8 bases are a match to TRBD2. The CDR3 contains 15 residues. After removal of 6 bases from V and 3 bases from J, the junction contained 4 bases not matched to a gene. CDR1 and CDR2 from the germline V gene are MNHEY and SVGAGI. The CDR3 DNA sequence: TGTGCCAGCAGGTCCACTAGCGGTGGGGCCAACGTCCTGACTTTC. It yields the protein CASRSTSGGANVLTF.

About this clone: Other DNA sequences of this sample code for an identical CDR3. The gene calls are TRBV27 and TRBJ2-1, with a weak D call TRBD1 (7 bases). Germline CDR1 reads MNHEY; CDR2 reads SMNVEV (reference sequence). The CDR3 is 13 residues long. Trimming took 2 bases from V and 7 from J, leaving 9 bases between them. CDR3 loop: CASSLQGGNEQFF. CDR3 sequence (DNA): TGTGCCAGCAGTTTACAGGGGGGAAATGAGCAGTTCTTC.

The CDR3 DNA sequence: TGTGCCAGCAGGGACCTCGGGGCAGGGGACACTGAAGCTTTCTTT. Translated, it gives CASRDLGAGDTEAFF. V gene TRBV27 combines with J gene TRBJ1-1; possibly TRBD1 for D (6 bases). This CDR3 is built from 15 residues. The V and J ends lost 6 bases and 3 bases respectively, with 17 bases between them. CDR1 and CDR2 from the germline V gene are MNHEY and SMNVEV (reference sequence).

The chain uses TRBV5-1 and TRBJ1-1; perhaps TRBD1 as D (6 bases). The CDR3 length is 14 residues. Germline V gives CDR1 SGHRS, CDR2 YFSETQ. Trimming took off 3 bases at V and 1 base at J, with 10 bases between the two ends. CDR3 nucleotides: TGCGCCAGCAGCTCGACAGGCCCGAACACTGAAGCTTTCTTT. It is translated as CASSSTGPNTEAFF.

This chain uses TRBV18 with TRBJ2-7; 9 bases map to TRBD1. The V gene's germline CDR1 is KGHSH and CDR2 LQKENI. V gave up 4 bases and J gave up 3 bases; unmatched junction bases: 7. The length of the CDR3 is 15 residues. In DNA, the CDR3 is TGTGCCAGCTCACTATCGGGACAGGGATTCTACGAGCAGTACTTC. Its translation is CASSLSGQGFYEQYF.

CDR3 amino acids: CASSPVYQETQYF. Here the CDR3 DNA reads TGTGCCAGCAGCCCCGTGTACCAAGAGACCCAGTACTTC. The gene calls are TRBV7-3 and TRBJ2-5; D is unresolved. The CDR3 length is 13 residues. The V and J ends lost 5 bases and 0 bases respectively, with 7 bases between them. Germline CDR1 reads SGHTA; CDR2 reads FQGTGA.

This clone appeared a few times. Other DNA sequences in this sample translate to the same CDR3. The chain uses TRBV5-1 and TRBJ1-5; D uncertain. The CDR3 covers 14 residues. Germline V gene lookup returns CDR1 SGHRS and CDR2 YFSETQ. V dropped 0 bases and J dropped 1 base, with 5 bases sitting between them. CDR3 sequence reads: CASSLEGSNQPQHF. CDR3 nucleotides: TGCGCCAGCAGCTTGGAAGGGAGCAATCAGCCCCAGCATTTT.